The 20 T cell receptor beta chains below were found in one sample sequenced in a study of CD8+ T cells in alopecia areata. Once RNA had been extracted, it was reverse transcribed into cDNA to act as the sequencing template. Clones were read by immunoSEQ multiplex PCR, and TCRdb kept only the in-frame ones, dropping some. The sample includes 75,000 to 80,000 clones, around 61% of them seen just once. Treatment reported: oral pan-JAK inhibitor, 5-10 mg twice daily. The input for sequencing was CD8+ T cells sorted from blood, taken at week 24, from a patient treated with tofacitinib. The source of these receptors is a human donor with alopecia areata.

In its sample, this clone was seen many times. This chain joins TRBV7-9 and TRBJ2-7; D not certain. The germline V gene has CDR1 SEHNR and CDR2 FQNEAQ (reference sequence). The V end lost 0 bases, the J end lost 6 bases, and 6 bases lay between the germline ends. The CDR3 contains 12 residues. CDR3 loop: CASSLAHSEQYF. CDR3 bases: TGTGCCAGCAGCTTAGCTCACTCCGAGCAGTACTTC.

The chain is built from TRBV4-3 and TRBJ2-3; tentatively, D is TRBD2 (6 bases). V lost 8 bases and J 1 base, leaving 10 bases between the germline ends. This CDR3 spans 13 amino acids. Germline values: CDR1 LGHNA, CDR2 YSLEER. CDR3: CASGASGTDTQYF. In DNA form, the CDR3 reads TGCGCCAGCGGGGCTAGCGGCACAGATACGCAGTATTTT.

In its sample, this clone was seen a few times. This chain links TRBV27 with TRBJ2-7; possible D gene TRBD1, 6 bases. Trimming pared 6 bases from V and 0 bases from J, leaving 18 bases between. The CDR3 totals 16 residues. The germline gives CDR1 MNHEY, CDR2 SMNVEV (reference sequence). The CDR3 sequence: CASRLGALGTSYEQYF. In DNA, the CDR3 is TGTGCCAGCAGGCTGGGGGCCTTAGGGACCTCCTACGAGCAGTACTTC.

The V call is TRBV6-1, the J call TRBJ2-1; 9 nucleotides align to TRBD1. From germline, CDR1 is MNHNS and CDR2 SASEGT. The CDR3 has 15 residues. After removal of 7 bases from V and 1 base from J, the junction contained 5 bases not matched to a gene. CDR3 loop: CASTSTGGSYNEQFF. The CDR3 bases are TGTGCCAGCACTTCGACAGGGGGTTCCTACAATGAGCAGTTCTTC.

The chain employs TRBV7-6 and TRBJ2-7; weak D call: TRBD2 (5 bases). Between the trimmed V and J ends, which lost 5 bases and 2 bases, there was a span of 13 bases. Germline V gene lookup returns CDR1 SGHVS and CDR2 FNYEAQ. CDR3 length equals 14 residues. The DNA of the CDR3 is TGTGCCAGCAGCGCGGGTCACGGGACCTACGAGCAGTACTTC. This gives the protein CASSAGHGTYEQYF.

The genes are TRBV28 and TRBJ2-7; D not certain. The CDR3 consists of 14 residues. Trimming stripped 1 base from V and 3 bases from J, with 10 bases between. CDR1 is MDHEN, CDR2 SYDVKM, per germline. CDR3 DNA: TGTGCCAGCAGTTTATCCTACTCATTCTACGAGCAGTACTTC. Translating gives CASSLSYSFYEQYF.

This clone was recorded a few times. J is TRBJ1-1 and V is TRBV23-1; 7 positions agree with TRBD1. TRBV23-1 counts as an open reading frame of uncertain function. Losses at the gene ends were 1 base for V and 1 base for J; bases not matched to a gene: 3. The CDR3 is made up of 15 amino acids. This CDR3 is CASSQLNRGNTEAFF. The DNA for the CDR3 is TGCGCCAGCAGTCAATTGAACAGGGGGAACACTGAAGCTTTCTTT.

The chain recombines TRBV27 with TRBJ2-5; D gene unclear. The CDR3 runs to 16 residues. The V gene's germline CDR1 is MNHEY and CDR2 SMNVEV (reference sequence). V was shortened by 4 bases and J by 0 bases, with 15 bases between the two germline ends. In DNA, the CDR3 is TGTGCCAGCAGTTCTACGTTAGATACGTACCAAGAGACCCAGTACTTC. It yields the protein CASSSTLDTYQETQYF.

The chain employs TRBV25-1 and TRBJ1-2; D is uncertain. Trimming shortened V by 2 bases and J by 5 bases, and 9 bases separated the two germline ends. The CDR3 contains 13 residues. Looked up from germline, CDR1 is MGHDK and CDR2 is SYGVNS. CDR3 amino acids: CASSEGSGYGYTF. CDR3 coding DNA: TGTGCCAGCAGTGAAGGAAGCGGTTATGGCTACACCTTC.

This chain links TRBV7-9 with TRBJ1-1, with D uncertain. Germline assignment: CDR1 SEHNR and CDR2 FQNEAQ (reference sequence). This CDR3 is built from 12 residues. The V and J ends lost 0 bases and 5 bases respectively, with 4 bases between them. Here the CDR3 reads CASSLALTEAFF. CDR3 DNA sequence: TGTGCCAGCAGCTTAGCCTTAACTGAAGCTTTCTTT.

The rearrangement joins TRBV7-2 to TRBJ2-7; 12 nucleotides match TRBD1. With 5 bases clipped from V and 2 bases from J, the junction kept 10 bases outside the gene matches. CDR3 size: 17 residues. CDR1 is SGHTA and CDR2 is FQGNSA in the germline V gene. The CDR3: CASSTPFGTGGAYEQYF. In DNA form, the CDR3 reads TGTGCCAGCAGCACCCCGTTCGGGACAGGGGGCGCCTACGAGCAGTACTTC.

The genes are TRBV15 and TRBJ1-6; D unclear. V was clipped by 0 bases and J by 5 bases, with 11 bases between them. CDR3 length: 16 amino acids. Germline V gives CDR1 LNHNV, CDR2 YYDKDF (reference sequence). CDR3 in amino acids: CATSRDRATDNSPLHF. The DNA for the CDR3 is TGTGCCACCAGCAGAGATCGGGCGACTGATAATTCACCCCTCCACTTT.

The gene calls are TRBV15 and TRBJ2-7; 7 positions match TRBD2. CDR1 and CDR2 (germline): LNHNV, YYDKDF (reference sequence). Trimming took 5 bases from V and 6 from J; bases not matched to a gene: 10. The CDR3 loop spans 14 amino acids. DNA of the CDR3: TGTGCCACCAGCCGGATAGCGGGTCTCGCCGAGCAGTACTTC. Protein product: CATSRIAGLAEQYF.

In its sample, this clone was seen a few times. The V and J genes are TRBV7-2 and TRBJ2-7, with TRBD1 matching over 10 bases. Germline V lookup: CDR1 SGHTA, CDR2 FQGNSA. J was trimmed by 4 bases and V by 3 bases; bases with no gene match: 6. This CDR3 has 15 amino acids. CDR3 amino acids: CASSFPGTGAYEQYF. In DNA form, the CDR3 reads TGTGCCAGCAGCTTTCCCGGGACAGGGGCTTACGAGCAGTACTTC.

V is TRBV27 and J is TRBJ2-1; 14 nucleotides agree with TRBD2. V trimming: 4 bases; J trimming: 8 bases; junction bases outside the gene matches: 4. This CDR3 is built from 15 residues. The germline V gene encodes CDR1 MNHEY and CDR2 SMNVEV (reference sequence). CDR3 in amino acids: CASSYPGLAGDEQFF. In DNA form, the CDR3 reads TGTGCCAGCAGTTACCCGGGACTAGCGGGAGATGAGCAGTTCTTC.

This clone came up a few times. This chain connects TRBV5-5 to TRBJ2-2; 7 bases map to TRBD2. CDR1 SGHKS and CDR2 YYEKEE come from the germline V gene (reference sequence). CDR3 length equals 15 residues. The junction had 4 bases not matched to a gene; V was cut back by 2 bases and J by 3 bases. The CDR3 region is CASSLSLADTGELFF. The DNA of the CDR3 is TGTGCCAGCAGCTTAAGTCTAGCGGACACCGGGGAGCTGTTTTTT.

This rearrangement joins TRBV7-8 to TRBJ2-1; D is possibly TRBD1 (6 bases). Germline loops: CDR1 SGHVS, CDR2 FQNEAQ. Trimming shortened V by 2 bases and J by 5 bases, and 13 bases separated the two germline ends. There are 15 residues in the CDR3. The CDR3 DNA sequence: TGTGCCAGCAGCTTACCCTGGGACACAGACAATGAGCAGTTCTTC. Translating gives CASSLPWDTDNEQFF.

The V and J genes are TRBV11-1 and TRBJ1-1; D is uncertain. This CDR3 spans 16 amino acids. In germline, CDR1 is SGHAT, CDR2 FQDESV (reference sequence). The V gene lost 1 base and the J gene lost 7 bases, with 19 bases spanning the gap. DNA of the CDR3: TGTGCCAGCAGCTTAGACGGAAGAAGGACGTCGGATGAAGCTTTCTTT. Protein: CASSLDGRRTSDEAFF.

This clone came up a few times. The chain combines TRBV4-1 with TRBJ2-1; 8 bases agree with TRBD2. The junction had 5 bases not matched to a gene; V was cut back by 0 bases and J by 7 bases. Germline V gene sequence: CDR1 MGHRA, CDR2 YSYEKL. The CDR3 contains 15 residues. The CDR3 here is CASSQDRGRSNEQFF. The CDR3 nucleotides read TGCGCCAGCAGCCAAGATCGCGGGAGGAGTAATGAGCAGTTCTTC.

This clone appeared a few times. The V and J genes are TRBV23-1 and TRBJ2-3, with 8 positions matching TRBD1. TRBV23-1 is sorted into the ORF group, with uncertain function. The junction had 12 bases not matched to a gene; V was cut back by 6 bases and J by 1 base. There are 17 residues in the CDR3. CDR3 sequence: CASSQALPGQGTDTQYF. As DNA, the CDR3 is TGCGCCAGCAGCCAAGCGCTCCCGGGACAGGGCACAGATACGCAGTATTTT.